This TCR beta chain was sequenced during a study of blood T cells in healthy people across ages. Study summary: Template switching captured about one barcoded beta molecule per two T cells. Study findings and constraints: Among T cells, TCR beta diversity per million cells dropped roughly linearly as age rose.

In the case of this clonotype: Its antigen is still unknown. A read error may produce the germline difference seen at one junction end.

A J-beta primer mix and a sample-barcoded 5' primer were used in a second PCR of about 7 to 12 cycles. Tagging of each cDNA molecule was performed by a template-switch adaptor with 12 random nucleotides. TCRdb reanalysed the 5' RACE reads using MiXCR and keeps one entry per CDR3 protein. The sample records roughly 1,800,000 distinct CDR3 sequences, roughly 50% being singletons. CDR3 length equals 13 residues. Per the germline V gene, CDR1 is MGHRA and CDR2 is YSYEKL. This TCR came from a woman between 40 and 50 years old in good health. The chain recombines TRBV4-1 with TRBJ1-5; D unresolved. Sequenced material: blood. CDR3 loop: CANSQVSNQPQHF. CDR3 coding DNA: TGCGCCAACAGCCAAGTATCCAATCAGCCCCAGCATTTT.